The entry below gives a single TCR beta chain sequence along with its context. The antigen is undetermined. Researchers ran the PCR with 60 Vbeta and 13 Jbeta primers. Sequencing used immunoSEQ multiplex PCR; TCRdb keeps in-frame clones, though not all of them. Here the sample spans 200,000 to 300,000 clones, 82% being singletons. The sample originates from a study of cytomegalovirus exposure and HLA in healthy donors. In the study overall: Previous work identified roughly 110 million unique TCR beta sequences from about 179 million T cells.

Study outcomes and limitations: TCR beta V- and J-gene trimming, according to a later analysis, was linked to a missense DCLRE1C variant. A cluster of highly shared sequence variants was likely a sequencing artifact. Based on reports, TCR beta sequences accurately predicted HLA-A and HLA-B alleles for most subjects.

CDR3 length: 15 residues. Germline values: CDR1 SGHTA, CDR2 FQGTGA. Between the trimmed V and J ends, which lost 4 bases and 0 bases, there was a span of 10 bases. The sample comprised PBMCs. The sequence was collected from a woman aged 40-49 years in good health and CMV-seropositive. The J gene is TRBJ2-1, the V gene TRBV7-3, with D possibly being TRBD2 (6 bases). The CDR3 region is CASSWGGSSYNEQFF. The CDR3 DNA reads as TGTGCCAGCAGCTGGGGAGGCAGCTCCTACAATGAGCAGTTCTTC.